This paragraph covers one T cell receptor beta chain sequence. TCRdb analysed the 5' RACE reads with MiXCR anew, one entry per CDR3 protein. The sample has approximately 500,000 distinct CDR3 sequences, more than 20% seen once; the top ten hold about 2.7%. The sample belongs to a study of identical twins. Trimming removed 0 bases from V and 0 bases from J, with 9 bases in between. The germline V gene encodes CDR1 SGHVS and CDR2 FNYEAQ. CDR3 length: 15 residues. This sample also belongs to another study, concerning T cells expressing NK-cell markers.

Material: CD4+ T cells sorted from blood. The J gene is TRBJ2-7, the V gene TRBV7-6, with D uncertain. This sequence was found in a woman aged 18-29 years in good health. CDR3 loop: CASSLALADSYEQYF. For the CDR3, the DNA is TGTGCCAGCAGCTTAGCGCTGGCAGACTCCTACGAGCAGTACTTC.